This T cell receptor beta chain was captured in a study of blood T cell repertoires in COVID-19. Turning to the study itself: The cDNA or gDNA used as material had been derived from T cells, B-cell-depleted T cells, or PBMCs.

Assay: immunoSEQ multiplex PCR; the TCRdb copy retains only in-frame clones and omits some. The sample records around 100,000 clones, more than 85% being singletons. The trim removed 2 bases at V and 5 bases at J, leaving 9 bases unmatched. CDR3 length equals 15 residues. Germline-derived CDR1 and CDR2 are SGHRS and YFSETQ. Input material: peripheral blood. The clonotype originates from a human donor in a cohort sampled during active COVID-19. V is TRBV5-1 and J is TRBJ1-1; 7 bases fit TRBD1. CDR3 sequence (DNA): TGCGCCAGCAGCTTCGAAGGGGGCGCGGGGACTGAAGCTTTCTTT. Protein product: CASSFEGGAGTEAFF.